A single sample gave rise to the 10 T cell receptor beta chains below, sequenced in a study of identical twins. TCRdb independently ran MiXCR on the 5' RACE reads; one entry per CDR3 protein. The table includes fewer than 500,000 distinct CDR3 sequences, 13% to 15% detected once. The same sample was also used in a study of yellow fever vaccine responses in identical twins.

Sequencing was done on a sample of CD4+ T cells sorted from blood. All receptors derive from a woman aged 18-35 years in good health.

The table lists this clonotype with a few counts. The chain joins TRBV7-2 to TRBJ2-5; the match to TRBD2 covers 11 bases. Germline V gives CDR1 SGHTA, CDR2 FQGNSA. The J segment lost 6 bases and the V segment lost 6 bases, leaving 6 bases of the junction unmatched. The CDR3 consists of 14 residues. CDR3 loop: CASRDGLAGQTQYF. The CDR3 nucleotides read TGTGCCAGCAGGGACGGACTAGCGGGCCAGACCCAGTACTTC.

The genes are TRBV12-3 or TRBV12-4 and TRBJ2-3; 8 bases agree with TRBD2. With 5 bases clipped from V and 5 bases from J, the junction kept 12 bases outside the gene matches. The CDR3 has 16 residues. DNA for the CDR3: TGTGCCAGCAGTAATACCGGGACTAGTTTTTTAGATACGCAGTATTTT. Its translation is CASSNTGTSFLDTQYF.

J is TRBJ1-2 and V is TRBV12-3 or TRBV12-4; TRBD1 is a possible D gene (6 bases). Trimming cost V 10 bases and J 5 bases, with 23 bases left between them. CDR3 size: 15 residues. CDR3 amino acids: CATAKGQVGAYGYTF. CDR3 coding DNA: TGTGCCACCGCCAAAGGTCAAGTGGGGGCTTATGGCTACACCTTC.

The chain is built from TRBV27 and TRBJ1-5; D may be TRBD1 (5 bases). V lost 8 bases and J 2 bases, leaving 22 bases between the germline ends. CDR1 is MNHEY, CDR2 SMNVEV, per germline (reference sequence). The length of the CDR3 is 17 residues. The CDR3 DNA follows: TGTGCCAGCCTCTATCCAGATGGGGCTCTGGGCAATCAGCCCCAGCATTTT. Translating gives CASLYPDGALGNQPQHF.

As concerns this clonotype: With a much larger clone just one base away, this may be a read error. The chain joins TRBV7-2 to TRBJ2-3; no clear D gene. Germline V CDR1 and CDR2: SGHTA, FQGNSA. The V and J ends lost 5 bases and 6 bases respectively, with 12 bases between them. This CDR3 is 13 amino acids long. The CDR3 nucleotides are TGTGCCAGCAGCACGAACCTAGGTGATACGCAGTATTTT. This translates into CASSTNLGDTQYF. Complete variable domain (other parts from reference TRBV7-2 and TRBJ2-3): GAGVSQSPSNKVTEKGKDVELRCDPISGHTALYWYRQSLGQGLEFLIYFQGNSAPDKSGLPSDRFSAERTGGSVSTLTIQRTQQEDSAVYLCASSTNLGDTQYFGPGTRLTVL.

This chain connects TRBV6-1 to TRBJ2-5; no definite D call. Germline CDR1 MNHNS, CDR2 SASEGT. CDR3 size: 13 residues. V was cut by 8 bases and J by 5 bases, with 15 bases left in between. As DNA, the CDR3 is TGTGCCAGCGAAAAGACTGGAAGGGAGACCCAGTACTTC. The encoded protein is CASEKTGRETQYF.

The chain is built from TRBV30 and TRBJ2-5; perhaps TRBD1 as D (6 bases). The CDR3 is 15 amino acids. Germline CDR1 is GTSNPN and CDR2 is SVGIG (reference sequence). Trimming took off 2 bases at V and 0 bases at J, with 13 bases between the two ends. In DNA form, the CDR3 reads TGTGCCTGGAGTCATGGAGCAGGGGACCAAGAGACCCAGTACTTC. Translated, it gives CAWSHGAGDQETQYF.

The table lists this clonotype with a few counts. The chain is built from TRBV2 and TRBJ2-1; 14 bases match TRBD2. J was trimmed by 7 bases and V by 7 bases; bases with no gene match: 6. The germline gives CDR1 SNHLY, CDR2 FYNNEI. The CDR3 totals 15 residues. The CDR3 region is CASTLGTSGSNEQFF. The DNA for the CDR3 is TGTGCCAGCACTCTGGGGACTAGCGGGAGTAATGAGCAGTTCTTC.

CDR3 protein: CSAGDNYEQYF. CDR3 bases: TGCAGTGCGGGAGACAACTACGAGCAGTACTTC. The V and J genes are TRBV20-1 and TRBJ2-7; D may be TRBD2 (5 bases). The CDR3 runs to 11 residues. Deletions cut 6 bases from V and 3 bases from J, with 9 bases between. The germline V gene encodes CDR1 DFQATT and CDR2 SNEGSKA (reference sequence).

This clonotype appeared a few times. Relative to the germline gene, one junction end is altered; a read error may explain this. V usage is TRBV7-2 and J usage is TRBJ2-6, with TRBD1 as a possible D gene (5 bases). The germline V gene encodes CDR1 SGHTA and CDR2 FQGNSA. The CDR3 has 17 residues. The CDR3 protein is CASSFTTGSSGANVLTF. The DNA of the CDR3 is TGTGCCAGCAGCTTTACCACAGGTAGCTCTGGGGCTAACGTCCTGACTTTC.